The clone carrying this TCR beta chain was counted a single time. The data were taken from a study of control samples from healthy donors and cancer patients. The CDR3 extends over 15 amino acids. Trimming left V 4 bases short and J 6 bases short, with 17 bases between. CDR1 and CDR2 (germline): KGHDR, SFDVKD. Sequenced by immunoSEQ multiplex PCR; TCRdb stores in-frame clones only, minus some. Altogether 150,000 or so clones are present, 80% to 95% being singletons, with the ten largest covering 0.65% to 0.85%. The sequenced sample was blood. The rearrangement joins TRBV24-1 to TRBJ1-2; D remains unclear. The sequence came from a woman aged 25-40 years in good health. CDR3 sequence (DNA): TGTGCCACCAGTGACCCGAGATTTAGAGGGCATGGCTACACCTTC. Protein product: CATSDPRFRGHGYTF.